The rows below give T cell receptor beta chains drawn from one sample of a study of Ad26.COV2.S vaccination and SARS-CoV-2 variants. Clones were read by immunoSEQ multiplex PCR, and TCRdb kept only the in-frame ones, dropping some. The sample comprises 85,000 to 120,000 clones, about 78% of which are singletons, and around a sixth rests with the top ten. The material sequenced was peripheral blood, taken after recovery from COVID-19. Receptor source: a human donor who had recovered from COVID-19. Each CDR3 is given without its conserved first and last residue.

>TRBJ2-7|TRBV12-3/TRBV12-4
ASSNGAMPEQY
>TRBJ2-7|TRBV28
ASSRTGDVYEQY
>TRBJ2-5|TRBV3-1/TRBV3-2
ASSQDHSVNLELQETQY
>TRBJ2-3|TRBV5-1
ASSLGDRDSDTQY
>TRBJ1-2|TRBV27
ASSIGRSFYGYT
>TRBJ1-2|TRBV3-1/TRBV3-2
ASSQESWGGIGGYT
>TRBJ1-5|TRBV4-1
ASSQEQIYSNQPQH
>TRBJ2-7|TRBV3-1/TRBV3-2
ASSQAAYEQY
>TRBJ2-1|TRBV28
ASSLAGGSYNEQF
>TRBJ2-2|TRBV11-3
ASSLREGDTGELF
>TRBJ1-1|TRBV5-5
ASSWHTRDTEAF
>TRBJ1-5|TRBV6-5
ASIEQGGNQPQH
>TRBJ2-7|TRBV24-1
ATSDSWGTRQY
>TRBJ1-1|TRBV10-2
ASTLSGITEAF
>TRBJ1-2|TRBV5-6
ASRSPTKTGAYGYT
>TRBJ2-3|TRBV5-6
ASSLVADTQY
>TRBJ2-5|TRBV7-9
ASSLPSGGQETQY
>TRBJ1-4|TRBV7-2
ASSFGGGNEKLF
>TRBJ2-2|TRBV19
ASSIKQSANTGELF
>TRBJ1-6|TRBV6-5
ASRHQDSPLH
>TRBJ2-1|TRBV15
ATSRVDRSSYNEQF
>TRBJ2-2|TRBV27
ASSRSTGTGDTGELF
>TRBJ2-5|TRBV6-6
ASSYSSGGKETQY
>TRBJ1-1|TRBV7-6
ASSPQDRVNTEAF
>TRBJ2-1|TRBV27
ASGRRQDEQF
>TRBJ2-3|TRBV5-4
ASTRVGGRVADTQY
>TRBJ1-1|TRBV19
ASSAQGLENTEAF
>TRBJ2-7|TRBV5-1
ASSLQQGTYEQY
>TRBJ2-3|TRBV9
ASSVARTSTDTQY
>TRBJ2-2|TRBV7-9
ASSLEIGELF
>TRBJ1-5|TRBV18
ASSPTTGGAGNQPQH
>TRBJ2-1|TRBV12-5
ASGFHRGQQF
>TRBJ2-5|TRBV11-2
ASSFRQTLETQY
>TRBJ2-3|TRBV12-2
ASRRVDTQY
>TRBJ2-7|TRBV14
ASSQDRPGQRYEQY
>TRBJ1-1|TRBV7-2
ASSLSRSGGMNTEAF
>TRBJ2-7|TRBV6-2/TRBV6-3
ASSSEDRTPYEQY
>TRBJ1-2|TRBV10-3
AISESSSQGYGYT
>TRBJ2-2|TRBV6-5
ASSYSGSTPTGELF
>TRBJ2-7|TRBV10-2
ASSWGGLEQY
>TRBJ2-7|TRBV27
ASSLSGLATYEQY
>TRBJ2-5|TRBV29-1
SVGEQGSGLETQY
>TRBJ1-2|TRBV6-5
ATGASYGYT
>TRBJ2-7|TRBV10-3
AISVGTDPYEQY
>TRBJ2-3|TRBV5-1
ASSFNGGASDTQY
>TRBJ1-1|TRBV11-2
ASSVQINTEAF
>TRBJ2-2|TRBV11-2
ASSLDIFGTPKMTGELF
>TRBJ1-1|TRBV19
ASSVTENTEAF
>TRBJ2-5|TRBV24-1
ATSIQTGGIQETQY
>TRBJ2-2|TRBV12-3/TRBV12-4
ASSLRLAGELF
>TRBJ1-6|TRBV6-5
ASEETASPLH
>TRBJ2-1|TRBV2
ASTARAGGWNEQF
>TRBJ1-6|TRBV30
AWRATGYNSPLH
>TRBJ1-2|TRBV5-4
ASSRRGGIDYGYT
>TRBJ1-2|TRBV6-1
ASSGRDRGRSNYGYT